Given below is one TCR delta chain in context. This clone showed up just a few times. Its cognate antigen has yet to be identified. Base qualities are missing; no much larger clone stands one base away. The CDR3, cysteine through phenylalanine, is 23 amino acids long. Only the CDR3 DNA stays, 69 bases, in frame from base 1. V gives up 4 bases and J gives up 0 bases, and the segment between their germline ends measures 36 bases. CDR1 and CDR2, looked up from the germline V gene, are TSWWSYY and QGS. The source of the sample is a study of Vδ1+ human thymocytes (dated by TCRdb to between 2017 and 2018). The study in broad terms: As a data resource, the study described the mRNA-level TRG and TRD CDR3 repertoires found in highly purified Vdelta1+ thymocytes taken from young children. Earlier work had validated the multiplex-based CDR3 amplicon strategy against 5'RACE-based methods for generating CDR3 amplicons.

RNA extraction was performed with the RNeasy mini kit, and reverse transcription was done with Superscript III. To generate the CDR3 amplicons, a multiplex PCR was run using pooled V-gene forward primers together with a constant-region reverse primer that carried Illumina adaptor overhangs. After gel purification, the amplicons were indexed with Nextera index primers over eight extra PCR cycles and then purified using AMPure XP beads. Sequencing of libraries was performed on an Illumina MiSeq using paired-end 250 bp reads, dual indexing and an approximately 19% PhiX spike-in. For the original study's pipeline: FastQC was used to check read quality, and ea-utils fastq-join was used to merge TRG read pairs. IMGT/HighV-QUEST was used to annotate sequences, retaining only productive sequences with an unambiguous V-gene assignment, and each clonotype was defined by an identical CDR3 sequence. For downstream analysis, the tools were VDJtools 1.1.1, tcR 2.2.3, Treemap and vegan Shannon diversity in R 3.4.4. After TCRdb called clones again from the public reads with CATT, rows with identical DNA were merged. Here the V and J calls rest on TCRdb's processing, not on the authors' analysis. The sample profile shows around 23,000 delta-chain clones; about 7% of them were found once. The ten biggest clones cover about 1% of the sample.

The investigation overall reported the following: In contrast to oligoclonal peripheral blood repertoires, thymic TRG and TRD repertoires appeared to be highly polyclonal with Gaussian CDR3 length distributions. The authors advised highly purified populations and single-cell validation, since unexpected Vdelta2 sequences could cause misinterpretation of bulk repertoire data. Many TRG clonotypes were found to be shared between donors (up to about 7x10^3), whereas TRD repertoires were found to be essentially private (max about 120 shared). No clustering by age or sex was observed, so analyses did not stratify donors by these variables. Despite high sort purity, approximately 20% of thymic TRD sequences were Vdelta2 (and few Vdelta3), unlike peripheral blood Vdelta1+ controls.

Thymic samples were depleted of alphabeta T cells, then CD3+ TCRVdelta1+ TCRVdelta2- thymocytes were FACS-sorted. A purity of roughly 97% to 99.6% was achieved for sorted Vdelta1+ thymocytes. The thymic specimens were obtained from about eight paediatric patients who were undergoing corrective cardiac surgery and ranged in age from roughly 5 days to 17 months. Thymic tissue was dispersed, and mononuclear cells were isolated on a Histopaque-1077 density gradient. Staining used anti-TCRVdelta1 clone TS8.2, anti-TCRVdelta2 clone B6, anti-CD3 clone HIT3a and anti-TCRalphabeta clone IP26 antibodies. Recombination linked TRDV1 to TRDJ1; the best D guess is TRDD2, with 6 bases matching. Sequenced sample: Vdelta1+ gamma-delta thymocytes from the thymus. The sample's cell subset or site, from its label and the paper: FACS-sorted CD3+ TCRalphabeta- TCRVdelta1+ TCRVdelta2- thymocytes. The receptor was isolated from a girl under three years old who had congenital heart surgery. The CDR3 here reads CALGANLNSYEYGLSWDTDKLIF. The DNA sequence is given as TGTGCTCTTGGGGCCAACCTAAATTCCTATGAATATGGACTTAGCTGGGACACCGATAAACTCATCTTT.